A single sample is the source of the 14 T cell receptor beta chains below, sequenced in a study of cytomegalovirus exposure and HLA in healthy donors. PCR was performed using 60 Vbeta and 13 Jbeta primers. Using immunoSEQ multiplex PCR, the repertoire was profiled, and TCRdb retains in-frame clones only, with some absent. The table records about 180,000 clones, approximately 80% of them present only once. What was sequenced was PBMCs. The source of these receptors is a girl aged 2-10 years in good health and CMV-seropositive.

This clone was seen a few times. The rearrangement uses TRBV10-3 and TRBJ1-1; D is ambiguous. This CDR3 comprises 13 residues. V lost 5 bases, J lost 3 bases, and 10 bases lay in between. The germline V gene has CDR1 ENHRY and CDR2 SYGVKD. The CDR3 is CAISTDGYTEAFF. DNA of the CDR3: TGTGCCATCAGTACTGACGGGTACACTGAAGCTTTCTTT.

The V call is TRBV6-1, the J call TRBJ2-1, with TRBD1 matching 9 bases. With V trimmed by 5 bases and J by 9 bases, 11 bases remained unmatched. In germline, CDR1 is MNHNS, CDR2 SASEGT. This CDR3 contains 15 residues. CDR3 nucleotide sequence: TGTGCCAGCAGTCAAACAGGGGGCCGGGGAATTGAGCAGTTCTTC. Its translation: CASSQTGGRGIEQFF.

This clone has only a few counts. V gene TRBV6-1 combines with J gene TRBJ1-4; perhaps TRBD1 as D (6 bases). The CDR3 contains 14 residues. Trimming removed 6 bases at V and 7 bases at J, with 15 bases between. Germline CDR1 MNHNS, CDR2 SASEGT. In nucleotides, the CDR3 is TGTGCCAGCAGAAGTCCGGGACAACTTGAAAAACTGTTTTTT. It codes for CASRSPGQLEKLFF.

This sequence joins TRBV6-1 and TRBJ1-1; 7 nucleotides align to TRBD1. Germline lookup yields CDR1 MNHNS and CDR2 SASEGT. V dropped 4 bases and J dropped 4; count of bases not matched to a gene: 24. CDR3 length: 20 amino acids. The CDR3 nucleotides are TGTGCCAGCAGTGCACTAACCCGGGGACAGAGAGGAGTAACCGGCACTGAAGCTTTCTTT. It is translated as CASSALTRGQRGVTGTEAFF.

CDR3 nucleotide sequence: TGTGCCAGCAGGACAGGGGAGTATAGTGAGCAGTTCTTC. It is translated as CASRTGEYSEQFF. This chain links TRBV2 with TRBJ2-1; 8 bases align to TRBD1. Looked up from germline, CDR1 is SNHLY and CDR2 is FYNNEI. The CDR3 covers 13 residues. V lost 6 bases to trimming and J lost 9 bases; unmatched junction nucleotides: 7.

The gene calls are TRBV6-1 and TRBJ2-7; a possible D gene is TRBD2 (6 bases). CDR3 length: 12 amino acids. V was clipped by 4 bases and J by 2 bases, with 6 bases between them. Germline values: CDR1 MNHNS, CDR2 SASEGT. CDR3 amino acids: CASSGGAYEQYF. Written as DNA, the CDR3 is TGTGCCAGCAGTGGGGGGGCCTACGAGCAGTACTTC.

The chain recombines TRBV15 with TRBJ2-3, with 8 bases aligning to TRBD1. Germline-derived CDR1 and CDR2 are LNHNV and YYDKDF (reference sequence). V gave up 0 bases and J gave up 1 base; unmatched junction bases: 3. CDR3 size: 16 residues. As DNA, the CDR3 is TGTGCCACCAGCAGAGAACCGGGACAGGGCACAGATACGCAGTATTTT. Amino acid sequence: CATSREPGQGTDTQYF.

The chain has TRBV4-1 and TRBJ2-5, with TRBD1 identical over 7 bases. The end of the DNA is better explained by TRBJ2-7, so the J call may be wrong. The germline V gene encodes CDR1 MGHRA and CDR2 YSYEKL. This CDR3 spans 15 amino acids. The CDR3: CASSQDRRGLYEQYF. The CDR3 DNA reads as TGCGCCAGCAGCCAAGATAGAAGGGGGCTCTACGAGCAGTACTTC.

This clone was observed a handful of times. The genes are TRBV6-1 and TRBJ1-2; 11 bases map to TRBD1. The V gene's germline CDR1 is MNHNS and CDR2 SASEGT. The CDR3 is 16 residues long. V lost 0 bases and J lost 6; bases outside the gene matches: 6. This CDR3 is CASSEAHGQGAHGYTF. CDR3 coding DNA: TGTGCCAGCAGTGAAGCCCACGGACAGGGGGCGCATGGCTACACCTTC.

This chain links TRBV30 with TRBJ2-1; TRBD2 might be the D (5 bases). The CDR3 totals 12 residues. Germline CDR1 and CDR2: GTSNPN and SVGIG (reference sequence). Trimming stripped 3 bases from V and 10 bases from J, with 13 bases between. This CDR3 reads CAWSPDSGEQFF. CDR3 DNA: TGTGCCTGGAGCCCGGACTCGGGAGAGCAGTTCTTC.

The rearrangement links TRBV11-2 to TRBJ2-7, with 7 bases identical to TRBD2. Germline trimming cut 2 bases from V and 2 bases from J; bases unmatched to any gene: 12. Germline-derived CDR1 and CDR2 are SGHAT and FQNNGV. This CDR3 is 17 amino acids long. The CDR3 here is CASSLSWGRGSTYEQYF. The CDR3 DNA reads as TGTGCCAGCAGCTTATCTTGGGGGAGGGGCTCAACCTACGAGCAGTACTTC.

The V gene is TRBV2, the J gene TRBJ1-2, with 7 positions matching TRBD1. The J segment lost 5 bases and the V segment lost 3 bases, leaving 18 bases of the junction unmatched. Germline assignment: CDR1 SNHLY and CDR2 FYNNEI. This CDR3 region has 18 residues. The CDR3 spells CASSEVVGGPLRGYGYTF. CDR3 sequence (DNA): TGTGCCAGCAGTGAGGTGGTAGGGGGCCCCCTAAGGGGATATGGCTACACCTTC.

The chain carries TRBV29-1 and TRBJ1-1, with D perhaps matching TRBD1 (6 bases). Looked up from germline, CDR1 is SQVTM and CDR2 is ANQGSEA. Trimming took 2 bases from V and 3 from J, leaving 16 bases between them. This CDR3 region has 15 residues. CDR3 sequence (DNA): TGCAGCGTTGAAAGGTGGCGGGGGGCGGACACTGAAGCTTTCTTT. Protein: CSVERWRGADTEAFF.

This clone was seen once. The chain employs TRBV27 and TRBJ2-7, with 14 bases identical to TRBD2. The J segment lost 1 base and the V segment lost 5 bases, leaving 10 bases of the junction unmatched. CDR3 length: 18 amino acids. Germline lookup yields CDR1 MNHEY and CDR2 SMNVEV (reference sequence). The CDR3 sequence is CASSPVTGTSGRSYEQYF. The CDR3 coding sequence is TGTGCCAGCAGTCCCGTTACCGGGACTAGCGGGAGATCCTACGAGCAGTACTTC.